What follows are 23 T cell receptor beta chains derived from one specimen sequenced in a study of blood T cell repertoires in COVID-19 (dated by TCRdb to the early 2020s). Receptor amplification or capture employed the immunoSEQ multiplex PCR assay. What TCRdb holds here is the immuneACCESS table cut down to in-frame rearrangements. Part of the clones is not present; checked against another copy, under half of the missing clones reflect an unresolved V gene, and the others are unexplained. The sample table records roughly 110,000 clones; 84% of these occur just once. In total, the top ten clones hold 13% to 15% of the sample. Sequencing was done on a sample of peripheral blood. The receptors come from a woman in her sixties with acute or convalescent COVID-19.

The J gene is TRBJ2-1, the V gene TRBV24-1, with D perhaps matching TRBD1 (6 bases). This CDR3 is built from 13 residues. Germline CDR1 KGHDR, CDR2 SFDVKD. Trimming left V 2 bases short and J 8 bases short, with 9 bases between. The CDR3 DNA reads TGTGCCACCAGTGATTGGACAGACCATGAGCAGTTCTTC. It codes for CATSDWTDHEQFF.

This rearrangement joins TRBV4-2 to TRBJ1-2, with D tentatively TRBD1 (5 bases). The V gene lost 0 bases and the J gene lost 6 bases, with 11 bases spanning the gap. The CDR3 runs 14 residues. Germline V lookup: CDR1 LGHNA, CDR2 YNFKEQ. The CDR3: CASSQDWAGNGYTF. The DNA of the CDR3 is TGTGCCAGCAGCCAAGATTGGGCAGGGAATGGCTACACCTTC.

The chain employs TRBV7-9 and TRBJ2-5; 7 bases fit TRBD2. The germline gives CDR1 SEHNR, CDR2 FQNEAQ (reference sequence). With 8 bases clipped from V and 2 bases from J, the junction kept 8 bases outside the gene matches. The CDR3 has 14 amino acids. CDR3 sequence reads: CASADGGIQETQYF. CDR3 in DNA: TGTGCCAGCGCTGACGGGGGGATACAAGAGACCCAGTACTTC.

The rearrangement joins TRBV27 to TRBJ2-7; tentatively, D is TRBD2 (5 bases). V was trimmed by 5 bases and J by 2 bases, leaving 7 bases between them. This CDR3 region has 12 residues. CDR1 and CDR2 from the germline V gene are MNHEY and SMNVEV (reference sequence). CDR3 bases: TGTGCCAGCAGTGGACTTCCCTACGAGCAGTACTTC. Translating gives CASSGLPYEQYF.

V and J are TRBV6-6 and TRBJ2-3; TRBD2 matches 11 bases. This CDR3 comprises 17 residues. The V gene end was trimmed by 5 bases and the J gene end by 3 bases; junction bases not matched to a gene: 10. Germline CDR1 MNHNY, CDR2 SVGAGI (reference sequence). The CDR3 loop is CASSPRSGRARTDTQYF. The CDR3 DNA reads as TGTGCCAGCAGTCCCCGTAGCGGGAGGGCCCGGACAGATACGCAGTATTTT.

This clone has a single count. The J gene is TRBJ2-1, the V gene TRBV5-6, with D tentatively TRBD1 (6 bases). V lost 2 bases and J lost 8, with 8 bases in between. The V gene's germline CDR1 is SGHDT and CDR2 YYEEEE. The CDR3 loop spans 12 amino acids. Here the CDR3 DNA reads TGTGCCAGCAGCTTACAGGGAGATGAGCAGTTCTTC. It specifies CASSLQGDEQFF.

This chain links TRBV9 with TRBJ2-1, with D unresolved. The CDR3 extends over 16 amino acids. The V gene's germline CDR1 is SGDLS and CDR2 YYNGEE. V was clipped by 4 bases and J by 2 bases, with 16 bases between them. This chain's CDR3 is CASSSQSLSPYNEQFF. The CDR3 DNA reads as TGTGCCAGCAGCTCACAATCTCTCTCTCCCTACAATGAGCAGTTCTTC.

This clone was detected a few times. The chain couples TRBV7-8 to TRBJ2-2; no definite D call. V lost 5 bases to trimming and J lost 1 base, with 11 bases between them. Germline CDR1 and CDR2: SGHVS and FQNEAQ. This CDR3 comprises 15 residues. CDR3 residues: CASSPGSRNTGELFF. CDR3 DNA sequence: TGTGCCAGCAGCCCCGGTTCGAGGAACACCGGGGAGCTGTTTTTT. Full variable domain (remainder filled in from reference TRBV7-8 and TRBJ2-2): GAGVSQSPRYKVAKRGQDVALRCDPISGHVSLFWYQQALGQGPEFLTYFQNEAQLDKSGLPSDRFFAERPEGSVSTLKIQRTQQEDSAVYLCASSPGSRNTGELFFGEGSRLTVL.

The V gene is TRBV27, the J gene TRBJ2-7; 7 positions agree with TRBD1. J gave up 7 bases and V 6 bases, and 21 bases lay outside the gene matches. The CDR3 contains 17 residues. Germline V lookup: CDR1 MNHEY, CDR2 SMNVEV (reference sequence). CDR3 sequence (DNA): TGTGCCAGCAGCCGTAGGGGACAGCCATTAAACGCGGAAGAGCAGTACTTC. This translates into CASSRRGQPLNAEEQYF.

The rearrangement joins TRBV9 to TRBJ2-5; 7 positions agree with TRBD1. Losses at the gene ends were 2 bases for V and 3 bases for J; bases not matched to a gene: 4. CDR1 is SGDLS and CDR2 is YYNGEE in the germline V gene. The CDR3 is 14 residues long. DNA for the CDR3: TGTGCCAGCAGCGTGTCCGGGACAGAAGAGACCCAGTACTTC. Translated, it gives CASSVSGTEETQYF.

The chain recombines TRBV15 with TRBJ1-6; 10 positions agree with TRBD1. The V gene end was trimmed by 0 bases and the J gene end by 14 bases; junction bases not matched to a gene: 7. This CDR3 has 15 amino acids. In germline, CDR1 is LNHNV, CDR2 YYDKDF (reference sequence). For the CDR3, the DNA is TGTGCCACCAGCAGAGATCGGGGGACAGGGGTTTCCCTCCACTTT. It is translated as CATSRDRGTGVSLHF.

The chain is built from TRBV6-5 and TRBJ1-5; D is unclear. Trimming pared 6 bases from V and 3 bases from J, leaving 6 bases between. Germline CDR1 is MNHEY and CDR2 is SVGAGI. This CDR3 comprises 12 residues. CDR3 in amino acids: CASSSVNQPQHF. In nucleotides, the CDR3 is TGTGCCAGCAGCTCAGTCAATCAGCCCCAGCATTTT.

CDR3 DNA sequence: TGTGCCAGCGGACTAGCGGGGGGCCTTACCTACGAGCAGTACTTC. This sequence encodes CASGLAGGLTYEQYF. The V gene is TRBV19, the J gene TRBJ2-7; 14 bases agree with TRBD2. Germline V gives CDR1 LNHDA, CDR2 SQIVND (reference sequence). The CDR3 covers 15 residues. V trimming: 9 bases; J trimming: 2 bases; junction bases outside the gene matches: 6.

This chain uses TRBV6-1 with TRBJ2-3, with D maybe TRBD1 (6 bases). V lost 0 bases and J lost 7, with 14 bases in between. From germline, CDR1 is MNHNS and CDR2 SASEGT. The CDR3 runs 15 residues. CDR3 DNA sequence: TGTGCCAGCAGTGAAGCGGGGGCATCCTTCAATACGCAGTATTTT. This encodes CASSEAGASFNTQYF.

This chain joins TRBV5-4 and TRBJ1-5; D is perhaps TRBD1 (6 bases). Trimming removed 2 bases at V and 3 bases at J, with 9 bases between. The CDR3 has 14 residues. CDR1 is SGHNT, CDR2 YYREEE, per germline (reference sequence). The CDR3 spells CASSLQGFNQPQHF. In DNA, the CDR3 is TGTGCCAGCAGCTTACAGGGTTTCAATCAGCCCCAGCATTTT.

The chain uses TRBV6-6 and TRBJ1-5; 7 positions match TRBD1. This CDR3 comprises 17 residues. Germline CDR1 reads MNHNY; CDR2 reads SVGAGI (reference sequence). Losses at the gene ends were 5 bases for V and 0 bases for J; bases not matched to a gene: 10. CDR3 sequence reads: CASSQTGTLGSNQPQHF. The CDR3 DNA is TGTGCCAGCAGTCAGACAGGGACACTGGGTAGCAATCAGCCCCAGCATTTT.

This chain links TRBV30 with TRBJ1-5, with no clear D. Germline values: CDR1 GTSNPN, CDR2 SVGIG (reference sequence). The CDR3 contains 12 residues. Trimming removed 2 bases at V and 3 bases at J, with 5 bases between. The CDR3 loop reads CAWSNNNQPQHF. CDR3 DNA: TGTGCCTGGAGTAATAACAATCAGCCCCAGCATTTT.

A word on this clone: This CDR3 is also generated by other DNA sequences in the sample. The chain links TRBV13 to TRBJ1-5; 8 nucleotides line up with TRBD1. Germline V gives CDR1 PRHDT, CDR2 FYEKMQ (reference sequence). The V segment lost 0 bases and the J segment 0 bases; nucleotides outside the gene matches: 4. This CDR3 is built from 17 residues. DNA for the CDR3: TGTGCCAGCAGCTTAGGCACAGGGGGGAATAGCAATCAGCCCCAGCATTTT. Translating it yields CASSLGTGGNSNQPQHF. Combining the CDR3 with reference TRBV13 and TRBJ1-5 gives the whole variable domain AAGVIQSPRHLIKEKRETATLKCYPIPRHDTVYWYQQGPGQDPQFLISFYEKMQSDKGSIPDRFSAQQFSDYHSELNMSSLELGDSALYFCASSLGTGGNSNQPQHFGDGTRLSIL.

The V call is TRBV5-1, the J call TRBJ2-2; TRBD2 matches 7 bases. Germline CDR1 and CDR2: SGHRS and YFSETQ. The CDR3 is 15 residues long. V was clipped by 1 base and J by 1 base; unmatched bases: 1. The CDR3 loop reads CASSLTGGNTGELFF. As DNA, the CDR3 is TGCGCCAGCAGCTTGACGGGAGGGAACACCGGGGAGCTGTTTTTT. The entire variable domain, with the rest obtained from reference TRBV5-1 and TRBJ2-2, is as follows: KAGVTQTPRYLIKTRGQQVTLSCSPISGHRSVSWYQQTPGQGLQFLFEYFSETQRNKGNFPGRFSGRQFSNSRSEMNVSTLELGDSALYLCASSLTGGNTGELFFGEGSRLTVL.

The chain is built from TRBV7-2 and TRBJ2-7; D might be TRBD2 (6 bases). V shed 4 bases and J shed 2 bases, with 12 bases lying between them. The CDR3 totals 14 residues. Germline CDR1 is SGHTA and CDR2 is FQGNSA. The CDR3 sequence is CASSSLASPYEQYF. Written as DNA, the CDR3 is TGTGCCAGCAGCTCGCTAGCGTCCCCCTACGAGCAGTACTTC. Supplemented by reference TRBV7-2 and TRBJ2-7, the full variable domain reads GAGVSQSPSNKVTEKGKDVELRCDPISGHTALYWYRQSLGQGLEFLIYFQGNSAPDKSGLPSDRFSAERTGGSVSTLTIQRTQQEDSAVYLCASSSLASPYEQYFGPGTRLTVT.

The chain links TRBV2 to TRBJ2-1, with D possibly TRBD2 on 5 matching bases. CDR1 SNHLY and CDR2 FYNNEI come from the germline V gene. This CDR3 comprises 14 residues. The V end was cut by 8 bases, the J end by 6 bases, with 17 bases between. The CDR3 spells CASCALRESNEQFF. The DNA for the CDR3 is TGTGCCAGCTGTGCCCTGAGGGAGTCCAATGAGCAGTTCTTC.

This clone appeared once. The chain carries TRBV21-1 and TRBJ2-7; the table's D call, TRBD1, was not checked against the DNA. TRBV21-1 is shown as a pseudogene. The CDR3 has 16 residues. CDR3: CASRGQGILGGYEQYF. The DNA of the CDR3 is TGTGCCAGCAGGGGACAGGGGATACTGGGGGGCTACGAGCAGTACTTC.

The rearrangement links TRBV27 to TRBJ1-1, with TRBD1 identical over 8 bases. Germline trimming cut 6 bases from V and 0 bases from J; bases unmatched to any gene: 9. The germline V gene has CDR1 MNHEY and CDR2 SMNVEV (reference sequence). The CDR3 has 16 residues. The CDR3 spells CASSKGRQGMNTEAFF. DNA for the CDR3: TGTGCCAGCAGCAAGGGGCGACAGGGGATGAACACTGAAGCTTTCTTT.